A selection of T cell receptor beta chains follows, all from one sample in a study of cytomegalovirus exposure and HLA in healthy donors. The method was immunoSEQ multiplex PCR; TCRdb's version includes in-frame clones alone and lacks a portion of them. The sample consists of 83,000 or so clones, around 75% of them appearing once. The specimen sequenced was PBMCs. Receptors originate from a woman in her 40s in good health and CMV-seropositive. CDR3s include the opening cysteine and the closing phenylalanine or tryptophan. D genes are given only for firm matches. A clone size is listed for some rows: how often the clone was seen (once, few, many), or a class if it is expanded.

j_gene,v_gene,d_gene,abundance,CDR3nt,CDR3aa
TRBJ2-7,TRBV6-5,.,.,TGTGCCCGACATAGTCGGGGTTCAACCTCCTACGAGCAGTACTTC,CARHSRGSTSYEQYF
TRBJ2-1,TRBV9,TRBD2,.,TGTGCCAGCAGCCCCACTACCGGGACTAAACGCAATGAGCAGTTCTTC,CASSPTTGTKRNEQFF
TRBJ2-7,TRBV5-1,.,.,TGCGCCAGCAGCTTGGGTCCAGGGGAACTTTACGAGCAGTACTTC,CASSLGPGELYEQYF
TRBJ1-1,TRBV19,.,.,TGTGCCAGTAGTATAGGGGGGGGCACCTCGAACACTGAAGCTTTCTTT,CASSIGGGTSNTEAFF
TRBJ2-5,TRBV2,.,.,TGTGCCAGCAGTGACGCGGAGACCCAGTACTTC,CASSDAETQYF
TRBJ2-5,TRBV5-5,TRBD2,.,TGTGCCAGCAGCTTGGAAAGCGGGAGATGGATGGAGACCCAGTACTTC,CASSLESGRWMETQYF
TRBJ1-3,TRBV13,TRBD1,.,TGTGCCAGCAGCTTAGGCCGTACAGGGGCTGGAAACACCATATATTTT,CASSLGRTGAGNTIYF
TRBJ1-1,TRBV6-4,.,once,TGTGCCAGCAGTGACTCGAGCTACACTGAAGCTTTCTTT,CASSDSSYTEAFF
TRBJ1-2,TRBV5-1,.,once,TGCGCCAGCAGCCTCACCTTAGATGGCTACACCTTC,CASSLTLDGYTF
TRBJ2-5,TRBV7-5,.,few,TGTGCCAGAAGCTTAGAGCCCCGGACTCAAGAGACCCAGTACTTC,CARSLEPRTQETQYF
TRBJ2-7,TRBV28,.,.,TGTGCCAGCAGTCGTCGCGGTAGGAGGGGCGAGCAGTACTTC,CASSRRGRRGEQYF
TRBJ2-7,TRBV11-2,.,.,TGTGCCAGCAGCTTAGGGATAGAGCGTTCCTACGAGCAGTACTTC,CASSLGIERSYEQYF
TRBJ2-1,TRBV13,TRBD2,.,TGTGCCAGCAGCTTAGCACTAGCGGGGGGAGATGAGCAGTTCTTC,CASSLALAGGDEQFF
TRBJ2-1,TRBV29-1,TRBD2,.,TGCAGCGTTGAAGATACTAGCGGGCCAGGCTTCAATGAGCAGTTCTTC,CSVEDTSGPGFNEQFF
TRBJ1-5,TRBV2,.,.,TGTGCCAGCAGTACTAACAGGGTCAATCAGCCCCAGCATTTT,CASSTNRVNQPQHF
TRBJ2-1,TRBV9,.,.,TGTGCCAGCAGCGGGCTAGCGGAGCAGTTCTTC,CASSGLAEQFF
TRBJ1-5,TRBV27,.,.,TGTGCCAGCAGTGCAACAGGGCCCGTTCAGCCCCAGCATTTT,CASSATGPVQPQHF
TRBJ2-6,TRBV7-2,.,.,TGTGCCAGCAGCTTAGCGGGGGGTGCCGGGGCCAACGTCCTGACTTTC,CASSLAGGAGANVLTF
TRBJ1-4,TRBV7-2,.,.,TGTGCCAGCAGCGCCCGGAGCCGTGAAAAACTGTTTTTT,CASSARSREKLFF
TRBJ1-5,TRBV30,.,once,TGTGCCTGGAGTGTACATAGCAATCAGCCCCAGCATTTT,CAWSVHSNQPQHF
TRBJ1-1,TRBV5-8,TRBD1,.,TGTGCCAGCAGCTTGATACAGGGGGACACTGAAGCTTTCTTT,CASSLIQGDTEAFF
TRBJ2-1,TRBV10-3,TRBD2,.,TGTGCCATCGAGGCGGGAGGGGGCTACAATGAGCAGTTCTTC,CAIEAGGGYNEQFF
TRBJ2-3,TRBV27,TRBD2,.,TGTGCCAGCAGTCGTGGGGGACTAGTTGTCACAGATACGCAGTATTTT,CASSRGGLVVTDTQYF
TRBJ1-1,TRBV29-1,.,.,TGCAGCGTTGTACTCAGTCAGACTCGAGGGAACACTGAAGCTTTCTTT,CSVVLSQTRGNTEAFF
TRBJ1-2,TRBV7-9,TRBD1,.,TGTGCCAGCAGGAGAGGGACAGACTATGGCTACACCTTC,CASRRGTDYGYTF
TRBJ1-3,TRBV27,.,.,TGTGCCAGCAGTTTAAGTAACACCAGCTCTGGAAACACCATATATTTT,CASSLSNTSSGNTIYF
TRBJ1-6,TRBV5-6,.,.,TGTGCCAGCAGCTTGCGTTCGGTGCCGTCTTCACCCCTCCACTTT,CASSLRSVPSSPLHF
TRBJ2-1,TRBV15,.,few,TGTGCCACCAGCAGAGGCGGGAACTCCTACAATGAGCAGTTCTTC,CATSRGGNSYNEQFF
TRBJ2-7,TRBV5-1,.,.,TGCGCCAGCAGACAGGGATCGAGTGAGCAGTACTTC,CASRQGSSEQYF
TRBJ1-1,TRBV18,TRBD1,.,TGTGCCAGCTCGCGACGGACAGGGATTCGGGACACTGAAGCTTTCTTT,CASSRRTGIRDTEAFF
TRBJ1-5,TRBV29-1,.,.,TGCAGCGTTGGGGGCATAAGGACGGTATTCAATCAGCCCCAGCATTTT,CSVGGIRTVFNQPQHF
TRBJ2-1,TRBV7-9,.,.,TGTGCCAGCAGCCCGCGGCGGGATGAGCAGTTCTTC,CASSPRRDEQFF
TRBJ1-1,TRBV30,TRBD1,.,TGTGCCTGGAATGACGGGACAGGGATAAGGACTGAAGCTTTCTTT,CAWNDGTGIRTEAFF
TRBJ2-2,TRBV19,.,.,TGTGCCAGTAGTATGGGCTCCGGGGAGCTGTTTTTT,CASSMGSGELFF
TRBJ1-2,TRBV16,TRBD1,.,TGTGCCAGCAGCCAAACGCAGACAGGGGGGAATAACTATGGCTACACCTTC,CASSQTQTGGNNYGYTF
TRBJ2-1,TRBV2,TRBD2,few,TGTGCCAGCTCAGGTCTGTCTAGCGGGATGAATGAGCAGTTCTTC,CASSGLSSGMNEQFF
TRBJ2-7,TRBV19,.,once,TGTGCCAGTAGTAGTAGGACAGCCCCTACCGACGAGCAGTACTTC,CASSSRTAPTDEQYF
TRBJ1-1,TRBV28,.,.,TGTGCCAGCAGTTTCTTAAGGGGTGAAGCTTTCTTT,CASSFLRGEAFF
TRBJ2-1,TRBV29-1,.,.,TGCAGCGTTGAATTCTTCCCTAGCGAGAACGTCTACAATGAGCAGTTCTTC,CSVEFFPSENVYNEQFF
TRBJ1-2,TRBV4-3,.,.,TGCGCCAGCAGCTTTGCCAGGGCTAACTATGGCTACACCTTC,CASSFARANYGYTF
TRBJ2-3,TRBV2,.,.,TGTGCCAGCACCCGAGAGGGAACTCTCACAGATACGCAGTATTTT,CASTREGTLTDTQYF
TRBJ2-2,TRBV29-1,.,.,TGCAGCGTTGGAGGGACGAACACCGGGGAGCTGTTTTTT,CSVGGTNTGELFF
TRBJ2-2,TRBV19,.,.,TGTGCCAGTAGTATAAGCGCCGGGGAGCTGTTTTTT,CASSISAGELFF
TRBJ1-5,TRBV27,TRBD1,.,TGTGCCAGCAGTCCCACAGGGGGGGTCAGCAATCAGCCCCAGCATTTT,CASSPTGGVSNQPQHF
TRBJ1-4,TRBV13,TRBD1,.,TGTGCCAGCAGATCCATAGAGGGACAGGGGGGCCCTCTTAATGAAAAACTGTTTTTT,CASRSIEGQGGPLNEKLFF
TRBJ1-3,TRBV7-9,TRBD1,.,TGTGCCAGCAGCTGGGCCCTGCACAGGGGATCCGGAAACACCATATATTTT,CASSWALHRGSGNTIYF
TRBJ1-2,TRBV6-5,.,.,TGTGCCAGCAGCCCCTCCTTATTAGCTAACTATGGCTACACCTTC,CASSPSLLANYGYTF
TRBJ1-1,TRBV7-2,TRBD1,.,TGTGCCAGCAGCTTAGGGGGGACAGGGGGGATGAACACTGAAGCTTTCTTT,CASSLGGTGGMNTEAFF
TRBJ2-5,TRBV10-3,.,.,TGTGCCATCAGCCCCGGACAGATTGGCCAAGAGACCCAGTACTTC,CAISPGQIGQETQYF
TRBJ2-7,TRBV11-2,TRBD2,.,TGTGCCAGCAGCCCCCGGGGGGGCAATTCCTACGAGCAGTACTTC,CASSPRGGNSYEQYF
TRBJ1-4,TRBV29-1,.,few,TGCAGCGTTGTCCCGACCGCGGGGGGTCCTACGAGCCAAAAACTGTTTTTT,CSVVPTAGGPTSQKLFF
TRBJ2-5,TRBV5-1,TRBD1,.,TGCGCCAGCAGCTTGGTTAGAAGTTCGGGACAGGGCCAAGAGACCCAGTACTTC,CASSLVRSSGQGQETQYF